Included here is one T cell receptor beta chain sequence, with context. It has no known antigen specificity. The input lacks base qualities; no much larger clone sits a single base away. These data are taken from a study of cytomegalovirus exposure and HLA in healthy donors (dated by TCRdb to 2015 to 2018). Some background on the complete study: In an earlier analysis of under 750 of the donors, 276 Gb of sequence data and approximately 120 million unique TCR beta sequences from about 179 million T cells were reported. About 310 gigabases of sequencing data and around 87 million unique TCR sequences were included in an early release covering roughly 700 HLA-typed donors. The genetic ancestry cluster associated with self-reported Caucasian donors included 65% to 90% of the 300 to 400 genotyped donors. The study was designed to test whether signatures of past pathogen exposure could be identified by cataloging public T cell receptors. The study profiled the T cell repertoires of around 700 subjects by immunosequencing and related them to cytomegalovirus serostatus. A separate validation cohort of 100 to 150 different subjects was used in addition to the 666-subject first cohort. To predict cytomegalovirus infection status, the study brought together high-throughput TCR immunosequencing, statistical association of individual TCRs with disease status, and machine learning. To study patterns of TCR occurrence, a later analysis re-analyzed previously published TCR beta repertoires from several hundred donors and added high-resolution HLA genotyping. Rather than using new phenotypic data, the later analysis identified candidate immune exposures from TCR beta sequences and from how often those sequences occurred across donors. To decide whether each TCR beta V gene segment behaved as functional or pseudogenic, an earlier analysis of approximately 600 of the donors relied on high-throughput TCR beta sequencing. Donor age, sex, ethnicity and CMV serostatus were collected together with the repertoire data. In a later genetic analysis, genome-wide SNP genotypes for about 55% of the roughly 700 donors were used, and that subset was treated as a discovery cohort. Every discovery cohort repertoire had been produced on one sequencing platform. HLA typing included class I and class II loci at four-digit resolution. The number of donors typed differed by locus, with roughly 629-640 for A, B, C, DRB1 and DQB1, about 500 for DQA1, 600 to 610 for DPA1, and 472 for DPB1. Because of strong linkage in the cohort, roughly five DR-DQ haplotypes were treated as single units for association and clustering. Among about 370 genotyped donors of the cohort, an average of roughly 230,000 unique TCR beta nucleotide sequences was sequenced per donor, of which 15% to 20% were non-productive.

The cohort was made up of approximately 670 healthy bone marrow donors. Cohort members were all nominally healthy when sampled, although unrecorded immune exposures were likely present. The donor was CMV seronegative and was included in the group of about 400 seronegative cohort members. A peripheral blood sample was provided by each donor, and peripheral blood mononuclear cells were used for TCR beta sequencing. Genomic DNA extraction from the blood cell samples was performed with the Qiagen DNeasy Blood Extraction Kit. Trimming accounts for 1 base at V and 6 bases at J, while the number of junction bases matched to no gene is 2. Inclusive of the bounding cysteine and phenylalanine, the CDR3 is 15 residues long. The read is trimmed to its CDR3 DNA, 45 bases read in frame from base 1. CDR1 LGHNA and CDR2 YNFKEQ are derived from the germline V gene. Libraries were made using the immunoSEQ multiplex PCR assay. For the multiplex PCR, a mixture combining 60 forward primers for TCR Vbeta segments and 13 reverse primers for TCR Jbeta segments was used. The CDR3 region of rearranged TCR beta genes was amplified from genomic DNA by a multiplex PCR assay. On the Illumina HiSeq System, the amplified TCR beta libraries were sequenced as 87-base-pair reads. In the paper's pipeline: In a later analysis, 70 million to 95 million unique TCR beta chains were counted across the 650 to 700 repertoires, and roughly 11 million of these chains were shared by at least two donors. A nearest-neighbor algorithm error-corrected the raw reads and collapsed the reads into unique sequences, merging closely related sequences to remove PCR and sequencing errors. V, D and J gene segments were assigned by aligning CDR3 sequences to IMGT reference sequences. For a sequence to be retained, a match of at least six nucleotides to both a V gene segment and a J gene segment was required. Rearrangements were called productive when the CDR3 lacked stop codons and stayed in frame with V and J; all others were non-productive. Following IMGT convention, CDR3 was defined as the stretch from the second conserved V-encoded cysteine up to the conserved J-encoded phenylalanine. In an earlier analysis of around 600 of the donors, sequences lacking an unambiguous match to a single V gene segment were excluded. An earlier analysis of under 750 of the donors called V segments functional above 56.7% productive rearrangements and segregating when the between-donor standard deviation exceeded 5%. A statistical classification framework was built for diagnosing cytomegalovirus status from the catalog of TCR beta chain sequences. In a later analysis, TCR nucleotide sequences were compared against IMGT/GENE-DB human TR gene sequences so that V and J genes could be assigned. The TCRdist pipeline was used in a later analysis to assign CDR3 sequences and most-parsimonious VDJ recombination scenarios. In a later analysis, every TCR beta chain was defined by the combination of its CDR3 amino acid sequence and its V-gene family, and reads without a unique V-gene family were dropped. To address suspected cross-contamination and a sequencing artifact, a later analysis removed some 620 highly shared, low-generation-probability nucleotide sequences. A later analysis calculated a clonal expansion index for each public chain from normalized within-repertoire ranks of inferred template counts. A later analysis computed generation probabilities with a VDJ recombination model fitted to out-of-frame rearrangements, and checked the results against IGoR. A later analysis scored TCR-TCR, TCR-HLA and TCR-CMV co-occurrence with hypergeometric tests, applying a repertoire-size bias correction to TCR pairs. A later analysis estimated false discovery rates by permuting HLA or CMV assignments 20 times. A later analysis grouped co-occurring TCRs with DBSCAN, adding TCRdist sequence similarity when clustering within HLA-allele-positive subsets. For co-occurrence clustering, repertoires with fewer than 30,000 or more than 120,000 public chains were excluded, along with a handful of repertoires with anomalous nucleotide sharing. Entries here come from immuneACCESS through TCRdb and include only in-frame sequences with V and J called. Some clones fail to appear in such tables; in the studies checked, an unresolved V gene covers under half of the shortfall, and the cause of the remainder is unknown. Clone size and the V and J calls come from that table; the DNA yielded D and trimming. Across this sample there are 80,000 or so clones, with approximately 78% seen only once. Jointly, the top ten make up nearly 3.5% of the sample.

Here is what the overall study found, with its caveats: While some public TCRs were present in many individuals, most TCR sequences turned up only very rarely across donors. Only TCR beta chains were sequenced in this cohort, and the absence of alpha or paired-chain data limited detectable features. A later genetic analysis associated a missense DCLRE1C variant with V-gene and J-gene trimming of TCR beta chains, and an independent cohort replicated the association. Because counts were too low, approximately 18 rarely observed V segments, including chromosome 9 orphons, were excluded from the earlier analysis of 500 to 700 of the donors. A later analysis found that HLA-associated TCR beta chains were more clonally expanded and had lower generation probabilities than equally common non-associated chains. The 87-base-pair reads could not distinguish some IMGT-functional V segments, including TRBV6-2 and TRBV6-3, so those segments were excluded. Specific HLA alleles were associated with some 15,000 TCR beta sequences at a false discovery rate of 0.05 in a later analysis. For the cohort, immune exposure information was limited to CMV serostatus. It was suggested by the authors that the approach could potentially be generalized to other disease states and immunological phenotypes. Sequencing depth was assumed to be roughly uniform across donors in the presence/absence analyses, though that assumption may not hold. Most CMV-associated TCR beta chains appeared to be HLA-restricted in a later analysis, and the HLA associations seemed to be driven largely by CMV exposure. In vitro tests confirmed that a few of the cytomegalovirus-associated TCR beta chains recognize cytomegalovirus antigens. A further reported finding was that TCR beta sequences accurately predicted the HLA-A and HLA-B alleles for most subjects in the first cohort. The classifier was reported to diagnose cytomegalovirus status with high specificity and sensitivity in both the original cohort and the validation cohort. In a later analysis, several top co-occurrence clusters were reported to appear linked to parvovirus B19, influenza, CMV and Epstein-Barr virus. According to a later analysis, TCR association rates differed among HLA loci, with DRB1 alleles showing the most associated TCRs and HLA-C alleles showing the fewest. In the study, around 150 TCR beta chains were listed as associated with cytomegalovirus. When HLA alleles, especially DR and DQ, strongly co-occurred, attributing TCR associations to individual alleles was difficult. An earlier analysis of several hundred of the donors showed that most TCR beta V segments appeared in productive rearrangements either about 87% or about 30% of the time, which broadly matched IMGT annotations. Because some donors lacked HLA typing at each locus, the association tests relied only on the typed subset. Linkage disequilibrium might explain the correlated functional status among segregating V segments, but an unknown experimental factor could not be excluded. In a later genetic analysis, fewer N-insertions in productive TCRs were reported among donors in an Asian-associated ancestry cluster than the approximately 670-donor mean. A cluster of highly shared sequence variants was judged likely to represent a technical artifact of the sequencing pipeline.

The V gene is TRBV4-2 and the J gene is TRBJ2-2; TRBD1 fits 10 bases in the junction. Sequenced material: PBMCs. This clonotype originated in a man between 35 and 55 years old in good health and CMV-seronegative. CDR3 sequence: CASSQGTGGPGELFF. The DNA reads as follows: TGTGCCAGCAGCCAAGGGACAGGGGGTCCCGGGGAGCTGTTTTTT.